These T cell receptor beta chains were read from a single sample in a study of shared clonotypes between healthy human individuals. Assay: immunoSEQ multiplex PCR; the TCRdb copy retains only in-frame clones and omits some. The sample records about 2,200,000 clones, about 92% being singletons. Sequenced input: naive CD8+ T cells from PBMCs. The receptors stem from a man younger than 35 in good health. Some clones in this sample may be carry-over from other donors' samples. Each CDR3 is given with its conserved first and last residue. A D gene is named only where the DNA matches it firmly. Clone size appears in some rows only: once, few, many, or a class for an expanded clone.

>TRBV5-8|once|TRBJ1-3|-
CANSFSPSSGNTIYF
TGTGCCAACTCCTTTTCCCCAAGCTCTGGAAACACCATATATTTT
>TRBV4-1|-|TRBJ2-7|TRBD1
CASSQRAGTEVDEQYF
TGCGCCAGCAGTCAACGAGCCGGGACAGAGGTGGACGAGCAGTACTTC
>TRBV7-6|-|TRBJ1-3|TRBD1
CASSYRQGYSGNTIYF
TGTGCCAGCAGCTATCGACAGGGTTACTCTGGAAACACCATATATTTT
>TRBV5-4|-|TRBJ1-1|-
CASIGSQSGTEAFF
TGTGCCAGCATAGGGTCCCAAAGCGGGACTGAAGCTTTCTTT
>TRBV29-1|-|TRBJ1-1|-
CSADVFRPSDTEAFF
TGCAGCGCGGACGTGTTTCGTCCGTCGGACACTGAAGCTTTCTTT
>TRBV5-6|-|TRBJ2-1|-
CASSSSPGPWNEQFF
TGTGCCAGCAGCTCATCACCGGGGCCCTGGAATGAGCAGTTCTTC
>TRBV13|-|TRBJ1-5|-
CASGSGRNQPQHF
TGTGCCAGCGGTTCGGGGCGCAATCAGCCCCAGCATTTT
>TRBV5-6|once|TRBJ2-7|-
CASSLYGIAYEQYF
TGTGCCAGCAGCTTGTACGGTATAGCCTACGAGCAGTACTTC
>TRBV2|-|TRBJ2-7|TRBD1
CASSEDRGIYEQYF
TGTGCCAGCAGTGAGGACAGGGGAATCTACGAGCAGTACTTC
>TRBV9|-|TRBJ2-7|-
CASSLGRGYEQYF
TGTGCCAGCAGCCTCGGGCGAGGCTACGAGCAGTACTTC
>TRBV28|-|TRBJ2-1|-
CASSFPTLANEQFF
TGTGCCAGCAGTTTCCCCACCTTGGCCAATGAGCAGTTCTTC
>TRBV5-4|-|TRBJ2-5|TRBD2
CASSLGAGVTETQYF
TGTGCCAGCAGCTTGGGCGCGGGAGTAACAGAGACCCAGTACTTC
>TRBV2|few|TRBJ2-7|TRBD1
CASMDRATYEQYF
TGTGCCAGCATGGACAGGGCCACCTACGAGCAGTACTTC
>TRBV5-1|-|TRBJ2-5|-
CASSFTQGQETQYF
TGCGCCAGCAGCTTCACCCAGGGACAAGAGACCCAGTACTTC
>TRBV6-1|-|TRBJ1-1|-
CASSPLTGLVTEAFF
TGTGCCAGCAGTCCACTGACAGGCCTTGTAACTGAAGCTTTCTTT
>TRBV29-1|-|TRBJ2-3|TRBD1
CSVQGQGGLTDTQYF
TGCAGCGTTCAAGGACAGGGGGGTCTCACAGATACGCAGTATTTT
>TRBV5-1|once|TRBJ2-7|-
CASLYGGSYEQYF
TGCGCCAGCCTATACGGGGGCTCCTACGAGCAGTACTTC
>TRBV19|-|TRBJ2-2|TRBD1
CASRRDRVTGELFF
TGTGCCAGTAGGCGGGACAGGGTAACCGGGGAGCTGTTTTTT
>TRBV7-9|-|TRBJ2-7|TRBD2
CASSLFSGLALMEQYF
TGTGCCAGCAGCTTATTCTCGGGACTAGCCCTAATGGAGCAGTACTTC
>TRBV19|-|TRBJ2-1|TRBD2
CASNTQREERNEQFF
TGTGCCAGTAATACCCAGCGGGAGGAACGCAATGAGCAGTTCTTC
>TRBV7-9|-|TRBJ1-2|-
CASSFSAGEHGYTF
TGTGCCAGCAGCTTTTCCGCAGGGGAGCATGGCTACACCTTC
>TRBV5-4|-|TRBJ2-5|TRBD1
CASSPGTGFSLETQYF
TGTGCCAGCAGCCCGGGGACAGGGTTTTCGTTAGAGACCCAGTACTTC